This TCR beta chain is drawn from a study of cytomegalovirus exposure and HLA in healthy donors (dated 2017 in TCRdb). With regard to the full study: An earlier analysis of approximately 640 of the donors reported about 250 Gb of sequence data and roughly 100 million unique TCR beta sequences from 150 million to 200 million T cells. Four to six DR-DQ haplotypes were handled as single units for association and clustering, since linkage in the cohort was strong. A later analysis re-examined previously published TCR beta repertoires from more than 600 donors and added high-resolution HLA genotyping to investigate patterns of TCR occurrence. Along with the approximately 620-subject first cohort, a separate validation cohort of 120 different subjects was used. A later genetic analysis used genome-wide SNP genotypes for about 65% of the roughly 670 donors, treating that subset as a discovery cohort. All discovery cohort repertoires had been generated using a single sequencing platform. Alongside the repertoire data, information on donor age, sex, ethnicity and CMV serostatus was compiled. Roughly 300 gigabases of sequencing data and approximately 84 million unique TCR sequences were included in an early release covering about 700 HLA-typed donors. The study aimed to test whether signatures of past pathogen exposure could be identified by cataloging public T cell receptors. Rather than drawing on any new phenotypic data, the later analysis identified candidate immune exposures from TCR beta sequences and the way those sequences occurred across donors. To predict cytomegalovirus infection status, the study combined high-throughput TCR immunosequencing, statistical association of individual TCRs with disease status, and machine learning. The number of donors typed differed by locus, with about 629-630 for A, B, C, DRB1 and DQB1, more than 500 for DQA1, 606 for DPA1, and around 430 for DPB1. HLA typing included class I and class II loci at four-digit resolution. An earlier analysis of around 580 of the donors used high-throughput TCR beta sequencing to judge whether each TCR beta V gene segment behaved as functional or pseudogenic. The study used immunosequencing to profile the T cell repertoires of around 600 subjects and linked those repertoires to cytomegalovirus serostatus. Among the roughly 400 genotyped donors, approximately 76% belonged to the genetic ancestry cluster associated with self-reported Caucasian donors. Among about 370 genotyped donors of the cohort, an average of roughly 230,000 unique TCR beta nucleotide sequences was sequenced per donor, of which about 18% were non-productive. Broad study findings and their caveats: An earlier analysis of roughly 570 of the donors showed that most TCR beta V segments appeared in productive rearrangements either about 87% or about 30% of the time, which broadly matched IMGT annotations. This cohort had only TCR beta chains sequenced, and the lack of alpha or paired-chain data limited which features could be detected. Across donors, most TCR sequences were observed very rarely, whereas some public TCRs were present in many individuals. When HLA alleles, especially DR and DQ, strongly co-occurred, TCR associations were difficult to assign to individual alleles. A cluster of highly shared sequence variants was judged likely to be a technical artifact of the sequencing pipeline. According to a later analysis, TCR association rates differed among HLA loci, with DRB1 alleles showing the most associated TCRs and HLA-C alleles showing the fewest. A further reported finding was that TCR beta sequences accurately predicted the HLA-A and HLA-B alleles for most subjects in the first cohort. Correlated functional status among segregating V segments might be attributable to linkage disequilibrium, but an unknown experimental factor could not be ruled out. Presence/absence analyses assumed roughly uniform sequencing depth across donors, an assumption that may not hold. A total of around 150 TCR beta chains were listed by the study as associated with cytomegalovirus. According to the authors, the approach could potentially be generalized to other disease states and immunological phenotypes. Compared with equally common non-associated chains, HLA-associated TCR beta chains in a later analysis were more clonally expanded and had lower generation probabilities. In a later genetic analysis, fewer N-insertions in productive TCRs were reported among donors in an Asian-associated ancestry cluster than the 666-donor mean. In a later genetic analysis, a missense DCLRE1C variant was associated with V-gene and J-gene trimming of TCR beta chains, and the association was replicated in an independent cohort. The only immune exposure information available for the cohort was CMV serostatus. A later analysis associated 16,951 TCR beta sequences with specific HLA alleles at a false discovery rate of 0.05. HLA typing was unavailable for some donors at each locus, so association tests used only the typed subset. In vitro tests confirmed that three of the cytomegalovirus-associated TCR beta chains recognize cytomegalovirus antigens. Because the 87-base-pair reads could not distinguish some IMGT-functional V segments, including TRBV6-2 and TRBV6-3, those segments were excluded. According to a later analysis, parvovirus B19, influenza, CMV and Epstein-Barr virus appeared linked to several top co-occurrence clusters. The classifier was reported to diagnose cytomegalovirus status with high specificity and sensitivity in both the original cohort and the validation cohort. In a later analysis, most CMV-associated TCR beta chains were found to appear HLA-restricted, with HLA associations seemingly driven largely by CMV exposure. Because counts were too low, about 18 rarely observed V segments, including chromosome 9 orphons, were excluded from the earlier analysis of 587 of the donors.

Library prep was done by the immunoSEQ multiplex PCR assay. For the multiplex PCR, a mixture combining 60 forward primers for TCR Vbeta segments and 13 reverse primers for TCR Jbeta segments was used. The CDR3 region of rearranged TCR beta genes was amplified from genomic DNA with a multiplex PCR assay. The Illumina HiSeq System was used to sequence the amplified TCR beta libraries as 87-base-pair reads. The published analysis was carried out like this. Across the roughly 670 repertoires, a later analysis counted approximately 75 million unique TCR beta chains, around 11 million of which were shared by at least two donors. A nearest-neighbor algorithm error-corrected the raw reads and collapsed the reads into unique sequences, merging closely related sequences to remove PCR and sequencing errors. To assign V, D and J gene segments, CDR3 sequences were aligned to IMGT reference sequences. For a sequence to be retained, a match of at least six nucleotides to both a V gene segment and a J gene segment was required. A rearrangement counted as productive if the CDR3 had no stop codons and remained in frame with V and J, and every other rearrangement counted as non-productive. CDR3 was defined according to IMGT convention as the region running from the second conserved V-encoded cysteine to the conserved J-encoded phenylalanine. Sequences without an unambiguous match to a single V gene segment were excluded from the earlier analysis of several hundred of the donors. In an earlier analysis of some 590 of the donors, a V segment was called functional when productive rearrangements were above 56.7%, and segregating when the standard deviation between donors exceeded 5%. A statistical classification framework was built to diagnose cytomegalovirus status from the catalog of TCR beta chain sequences. In a later analysis, TCR nucleotide sequences were compared against IMGT/GENE-DB human TR gene sequences so that V and J genes could be assigned. A later analysis assigned CDR3 sequences and most-parsimonious VDJ recombination scenarios with the TCRdist pipeline. In a later analysis, every TCR beta chain was defined by the combination of its CDR3 amino acid sequence and its V-gene family, and reads without a unique V-gene family were dropped. To address suspected cross-contamination and a sequencing artifact, a later analysis removed approximately 590 highly shared, low-generation-probability nucleotide sequences. In a later analysis, a clonal expansion index was calculated for each public chain from normalized within-repertoire ranks of inferred template counts. A later analysis computed generation probabilities with a VDJ recombination model fitted to out-of-frame rearrangements, and checked the results against IGoR. A later analysis scored TCR-TCR, TCR-HLA and TCR-CMV co-occurrence with hypergeometric tests, applying a repertoire-size bias correction to TCR pairs. In a later analysis, false discovery rates were estimated by permuting HLA or CMV assignments 20 times. In a later analysis, co-occurring TCRs were grouped using DBSCAN, with TCRdist sequence similarity added in when clustering inside HLA-allele-positive subsets. Repertoires with fewer than 30,000 or more than 120,000 public chains, plus five repertoires with anomalous nucleotide sharing, were excluded from co-occurrence clustering. Entries here come from immuneACCESS through TCRdb and include only in-frame sequences with V and J called. Some clones fail to appear in such tables; in the studies checked, an unresolved V gene covers under half of the shortfall, and the cause of the remainder is unknown. V and J calls and clone size follow that table, whereas D and trimming were derived from the DNA. The sample table holds 150,000 to 200,000 clones, of which roughly 74% were seen once. About 1.7% of the sample comes from the top ten.

A word on this clone: Its antigen is still unknown. No base-level quality is on record; no much larger clone is a single base apart.

CDR1 and CDR2 were assigned from the germline V gene as SGHTA and FQGTGA. From cysteine to phenylalanine, the CDR3 is 16 amino acids long. Of the read, only the CDR3 DNA is kept; its 48 bases are in frame from base 1. At the junction V is shortened by 5 bases and J by 3 bases; bases outside the gene matches: 11. The cohort comprised some 730 healthy bone marrow donors. At the time of sampling, all cohort members were nominally healthy, though unrecorded immune exposures were likely present. The donor was CMV seronegative and was included in the group of about 400 seronegative cohort members. A peripheral blood sample was provided by each donor, and peripheral blood mononuclear cells were used for TCR beta sequencing. Genomic DNA was extracted from the blood cell samples with the Qiagen DNeasy Blood Extraction Kit.

This receptor was identified in a young woman in good health and CMV-seronegative. The V and J segments used are TRBV7-3 and TRBJ1-1, and TRBD1 aligns with 8 junction nucleotides. The sample consisted of PBMCs. The CDR3 protein is CASSTRTGMGYTEAFF. The bases read TGTGCCAGCAGCACCCGGACAGGGATGGGGTACACTGAAGCTTTCTTT. With all but the CDR3 taken from the reference TRBV7-3 and TRBJ1-1 genes, the full variable domain is: GAGVSQTPSNKVTEKGKYVELRCDPISGHTALYWYRQSLGQGPEFLIYFQGTGAADDSGLPNDRFFAVRPEGSVSTLKIQRTERGDSAVYLCASSTRTGMGYTEAFFGQGTRLTVV.